The entry that follows covers one T cell receptor beta chain sequence. This sample is part of a study of control samples from healthy donors and cancer patients. The CDR3 totals 16 residues. V dropped 0 bases and J dropped 0; count of bases not matched to a gene: 1. CDR1 LNHNV and CDR2 YYDKDF come from the germline V gene (reference sequence). TCRdb's table, derived via immunoSEQ multiplex PCR, lists solely in-frame clones and lacks some. The sample contains tens of thousands of clones, roughly 93% of which appear only once. The TCR originated in a middle-aged woman with lung cancer. The chain couples TRBV15 to TRBJ2-2; 7 bases line up with TRBD1. Sample: PBMCs. The CDR3 DNA sequence: TGTGCCACCAGCAGAGAAGGGACAGCGAACACCGGGGAGCTGTTTTTT. Its protein is CATSREGTANTGELFF.